This TCR beta chain was recorded in a study of radiation and T cells in renal cell carcinoma. Sequencing used immunoSEQ multiplex PCR; TCRdb keeps in-frame clones, though not all of them. The sample lists about 77,000 clones, around four fifths seen once, with more than 2% in the top ten. The V gene lost 8 bases and the J gene lost 3 bases, with 11 bases spanning the gap. In germline, CDR1 is SGHRS, CDR2 YFSETQ. The CDR3 extends over 12 amino acids. Regarding this clone: At the DNA level, this CDR3 is encoded by other sequences in the same sample as well.

Time point denoted: blood 4 weeks post-SBRT, at nephrectomy. The treatment here: 15 Gy SBRT to primary tumor, nephrectomy 4 weeks later. This clonotype was obtained from a woman aged 55-75 years with renal cell carcinoma. The sample in question was blood, obtained from a patient whose treatment included radiotherapy and nephrectomy. The rearrangement uses TRBV5-1 and TRBJ1-2; D uncertain. The CDR3 loop reads CASSPPDYGYTF. CDR3 nucleotide sequence: TGCGCCAGTAGCCCCCCGGACTATGGCTACACCTTC.